In its sample, the clone carrying this T cell receptor beta chain was seen a few times. This record belongs to a study of CD8+ T cells in alopecia areata. In the study overall: A regimen of oral tofacitinib, 5 to 10 mg twice daily, was given to treated patients. Tofacitinib ran 6 to 18 months, followed by 6 months off drug.

From PBMCs, CD4+ and CD8+ T cells were sorted. This CDR3 is built from 14 residues. Germline V gives CDR1 LNHDA, CDR2 SQIVND (reference sequence). V was clipped by 5 bases and J by 4 bases; unmatched bases: 5. cDNA serving as the sequencing template came from extracted, reverse transcribed RNA. Profiled with immunoSEQ multiplex PCR; TCRdb holds only in-frame clones, not every one. Here the sample spans some 150,000 clones, under 60% being singletons. The chain is built from TRBV19 and TRBJ2-1; 7 bases fit TRBD1. Sample: CD4+ T cells sorted from blood, taken at week 0. The origin of this receptor is a human donor with alopecia areata. The DNA for the CDR3 is TGTGCCAGTAGTCCCATGGACAGGTACAATGAGCAGTTCTTC. It yields the protein CASSPMDRYNEQFF.